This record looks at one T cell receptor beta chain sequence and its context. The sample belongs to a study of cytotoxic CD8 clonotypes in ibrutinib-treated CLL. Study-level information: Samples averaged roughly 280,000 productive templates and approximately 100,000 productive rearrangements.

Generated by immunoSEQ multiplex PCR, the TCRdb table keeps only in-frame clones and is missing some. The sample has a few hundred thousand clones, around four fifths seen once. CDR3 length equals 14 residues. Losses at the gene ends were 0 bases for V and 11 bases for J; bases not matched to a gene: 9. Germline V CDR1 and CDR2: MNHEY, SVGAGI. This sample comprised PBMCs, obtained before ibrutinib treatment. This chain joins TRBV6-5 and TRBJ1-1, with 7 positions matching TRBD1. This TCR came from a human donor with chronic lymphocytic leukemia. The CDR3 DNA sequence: TGTGCCAGCAGTTACTCGATGTCCAGGGGGGGTGCTTTCTTT. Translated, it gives CASSYSMSRGGAFF.